Below, 30 T cell receptor beta chains from the same sample are listed, as sequenced in a study of OX40 agonist ivuxolimab in advanced cancers. Produced via immunoSEQ multiplex PCR; TCRdb's table is partial and in-frame only. This table holds approximately 60,000 clones, 80% to 85% found once. The material sequenced was CD4+ or CD8+ T cells sorted from blood, taken in a trial of the OX40 agonist ivuxolimab. Every receptor here comes from an adult with an advanced solid tumor such as melanoma, head and neck, liver or kidney cancer.

V gene TRBV10-3 combines with J gene TRBJ2-1; maybe TRBD1 (5 bases). Trimming left V 6 bases short and J 10 bases short, with 13 bases between. The CDR3 is made up of 12 amino acids. Germline CDR1 and CDR2: ENHRY and SYGVKD. The CDR3, as DNA: TGTGCCATCAGGGACACAGAGAACGAGCAGTTCTTC. Translating gives CAIRDTENEQFF.

As DNA, the CDR3 is TGTGCCAGCAAGTGGGGCGCCGGGGAGTACTTC. It encodes CASKWGAGEYF. V usage is TRBV6-1 and J usage is TRBJ2-7; D is tentatively TRBD1 or TRBD2 (5 bases each). The germline V and J ends were trimmed by 7 bases and 11 bases, with 15 bases remaining between them. Per germline, CDR1 MNHNS and CDR2 SASEGT. The CDR3 runs to 11 residues.

The J gene is TRBJ1-4, the V gene TRBV4-2; D call uncertain. Germline assignment: CDR1 LGHNA and CDR2 YNFKEQ. This CDR3 is 14 amino acids long. V was pared by 6 bases and J by 2 bases, with 10 bases between. Here the CDR3 DNA reads TGTGCCAGCAGGCCGGGCTTCACTAATGAAAAACTGTTTTTT. Protein product: CASRPGFTNEKLFF.

The chain couples TRBV19 to TRBJ1-2; D is ambiguous. Trimming took 7 bases from V and 5 from J, leaving 17 bases between them. CDR3 size: 14 residues. Germline CDR1 LNHDA, CDR2 SQIVND (reference sequence). This chain's CDR3 is CASTAGFAPYGYTF. CDR3 sequence (DNA): TGTGCCAGTACCGCGGGTTTTGCCCCGTATGGCTACACCTTC.

The CDR3, as DNA: TGTGCCAGCAGTTACTCCGCAGCCTACATGAACACTGAAGCTTTCTTT. Protein: CASSYSAAYMNTEAFF. The chain recombines TRBV6-5 with TRBJ1-1, with D unresolved. The CDR3 is 16 amino acids. The germline CDR1 and CDR2 sequences are MNHEY and SVGAGI. Trimming took 0 bases from V and 0 from J, leaving 11 bases between them.

This chain uses TRBV11-3 with TRBJ2-5; D is ambiguous. CDR1 and CDR2 (germline): SGHNT, YENEEA. Trimming took 1 base from V and 2 from J, leaving 14 bases between them. There are 16 residues in the CDR3. The CDR3 loop reads CASSLGHGRRQETQYF. CDR3 nucleotide sequence: TGTGCCAGCAGCTTAGGACATGGGCGGCGTCAAGAGACCCAGTACTTC. Based on the CDR3 plus reference TRBV11-3 and TRBJ2-5, the full variable domain is EAGVVQSPRYKIIEKKQPVAFWCNPISGHNTLYWYLQNLGQGPELLIRYENEEAVDDSQLPKDRFSAERLKGVDSTLKIQPAELGDSAVYLCASSLGHGRRQETQYFGPGTRLLVL.

The chain employs TRBV6-6 and TRBJ1-2; D is unresolved. Germline CDR1 and CDR2: MNHNY and SVGAGI (reference sequence). Trimming cost V 2 bases and J 4 bases, with 8 bases left between them. The CDR3 has 13 amino acids. In nucleotides, the CDR3 is TGTGCCAGCAGTTACGTAGGAGGCTATGGCTACACCTTC. Protein product: CASSYVGGYGYTF.

This chain connects TRBV27 to TRBJ1-1; 8 positions match TRBD1. V lost 6 bases to trimming and J lost 5 bases; unmatched junction nucleotides: 8. The CDR3 spans 14 residues. The germline V gene encodes CDR1 MNHEY and CDR2 SMNVEV (reference sequence). CDR3 sequence: CASRGGQGRTEAFF. Here the CDR3 DNA reads TGTGCCAGCAGAGGAGGACAGGGAAGGACTGAAGCTTTCTTT.

On this clone: The junction shows a germline mismatch at one end, possibly a read error. The J gene is TRBJ1-2, the V gene TRBV19; D call uncertain. The germline V gene has CDR1 LNHDA and CDR2 SQIVND (reference sequence). CDR3 size: 14 residues. CDR3 region: CASSIDLLDEGCTF. CDR3 nucleotides: TGTGCCAGTAGTATAGATCTGTTGGACGAGGGCTGCACCTTC.

This chain joins TRBV10-3 and TRBJ1-5; the match to TRBD1 covers 7 bases. The CDR3 is made up of 14 amino acids. V lost 2 bases to trimming and J lost 5 bases; unmatched junction nucleotides: 3. Germline V gives CDR1 ENHRY, CDR2 SYGVKD. CDR3 protein: CAISENRGDQPQHF. CDR3 coding DNA: TGTGCCATCAGTGAGAACAGGGGAGATCAGCCCCAGCATTTT.

The chain combines TRBV12-5 with TRBJ2-5, with 10 bases matching TRBD1. The CDR3 extends over 14 amino acids. V lost 6 bases and J lost 5; bases outside the gene matches: 6. Germline-derived CDR1 and CDR2 are LGHNT and FRNRAP. The DNA of the CDR3 is TGTGCTAGTGGACCGGGACAGGGGTCGGAGACCCAGTACTTC. It encodes CASGPGQGSETQYF. Variable domain in full (rest from reference TRBV12-5 and TRBJ2-5): DARVTQTPRHKVTEMGQEVTMRCQPILGHNTVFWYRQTMMQGLELLAYFRNRAPLDDSGMPKDRFSAEMPDATLATLKIQPSEPRDSAVYFCASGPGQGSETQYFGPGTRLLVL.

The chain uses TRBV10-3 and TRBJ2-3, with 12 bases identical to TRBD2. CDR3 length: 14 residues. After removal of 7 bases from V and 4 bases from J, the junction contained 3 bases not matched to a gene. From germline, CDR1 is ENHRY and CDR2 SYGVKD. The CDR3 DNA follows: TGTGCCATCAAACTAGCGGGAGGTGCAGATACGCAGTATTTT. This gives the protein CAIKLAGGADTQYF.

This clone was picked up a small number of times. J is TRBJ2-5 and V is TRBV19; the match to TRBD2 covers 9 bases. The V gene's germline CDR1 is LNHDA and CDR2 SQIVND (reference sequence). This CDR3 comprises 14 residues. V shed 4 bases, J shed 5 bases, and the junction held 5 bases outside the gene matches. CDR3 coding DNA: TGTGCCAGTAGTAGCGGGGGGGCCGGGGAGACCCAGTACTTC. Residues: CASSSGGAGETQYF. Using reference TRBV19 and TRBJ2-5 for the parts outside the CDR3, the full variable domain is DGGITQSPKYLFRKEGQNVTLSCEQNLNHDAMYWYRQDPGQGLRLIYYSQIVNDFQKGDIAEGYSVSREKKESFPLTVTSAQKNPTAFYLCASSSGGAGETQYFGPGTRLLVL.

V and J are TRBV11-3 and TRBJ2-5; D ambiguous. CDR1 and CDR2 from the germline V gene are SGHNT and YENEEA. V lost 5 bases to trimming and J lost 5 bases, with 9 bases between them. This CDR3 is 12 amino acids long. CDR3 DNA sequence: TGTGCCAGCAGCCGCGCGGTGGAGACCCAGTACTTC. It yields the protein CASSRAVETQYF.

This clone was recorded once. The J gene is TRBJ2-5, the V gene TRBV6-5; D remains ambiguous. This CDR3 contains 15 residues. CDR1 is MNHEY and CDR2 is SVGAGI in the germline V gene. V lost 6 bases, J lost 2 bases, and 16 bases lay in between. CDR3 amino acids: CASSQRRSPQETQYF. CDR3 DNA: TGTGCCAGCAGCCAACGACGAAGCCCACAAGAGACCCAGTACTTC.

The V and J genes are TRBV6-5 and TRBJ2-1; 11 nucleotides line up with TRBD2. V lost 6 bases to trimming and J lost 4 bases; unmatched junction nucleotides: 5. The CDR3 sequence is 15 residues long. From germline, CDR1 is MNHEY and CDR2 SVGAGI. The CDR3 is CASRPSGGTYNEQFF. The CDR3 bases are TGTGCCAGCAGGCCTAGCGGGGGGACTTACAATGAGCAGTTCTTC.

This clone has a count of ten or more. The gene calls are TRBV29-1 and TRBJ1-1; D remains ambiguous. Germline assignment: CDR1 SQVTM and CDR2 ANQGSEA. The CDR3 covers 11 residues. The V and J ends lost 7 bases and 8 bases respectively, with 14 bases between them. CDR3: CSGREGSEAFF. The CDR3 DNA follows: TGCAGCGGTCGCGAGGGATCGGAAGCTTTCTTT. The complete variable domain, with remaining parts taken from reference TRBV29-1 and TRBJ1-1, reads SAVISQKPSRDICQRGTSLTIQCQVDSQVTMMFWYRQQPGQSLTLIATANQGSEATYESGFVIDKFPISRPNLTFSTLTVSNMSPEDSSIYLCSGREGSEAFFGQGTRLTVV.

The chain links TRBV7-3 to TRBJ2-2; D might be TRBD2 (5 bases). Germline-derived CDR1 and CDR2 are SGHTA and FQGTGA. The CDR3 consists of 14 residues. The ends were cut back, 0 bases at V and 5 bases at J, with 7 bases in the middle. In DNA form, the CDR3 reads TGTGCCAGCAGCTTAACGCGGGCAACCGGGGAGCTGTTTTTT. It encodes CASSLTRATGELFF.

V gene TRBV10-3 combines with J gene TRBJ2-2; TRBD2 aligns across 7 bases. The V segment lost 2 bases and the J segment 4 bases; nucleotides outside the gene matches: 10. The CDR3 runs 17 residues. CDR1 and CDR2 from the germline V gene are ENHRY and SYGVKD. The CDR3 coding sequence is TGTGCCATCAGTGAGAGGTCGGGGGGAGCGGGCACCGGGGAGCTGTTTTTT. Encoded protein: CAISERSGGAGTGELFF.

This sequence joins TRBV6-5 and TRBJ2-7; D is unclear. There are 16 residues in the CDR3. V was cut by 0 bases and J by 3 bases, with 15 bases left in between. Germline V lookup: CDR1 MNHEY, CDR2 SVGAGI. CDR3 in DNA: TGTGCCAGCAGTTACTCGTTCGGAGATAGCAGCTACGAGCAGTACTTC. Residues: CASSYSFGDSSYEQYF.

This chain links TRBV27 with TRBJ1-5; perhaps TRBD1 as D (5 bases). The V gene lost 4 bases and the J gene lost 3 bases, with 10 bases spanning the gap. The CDR3 contains 14 residues. Germline CDR1 is MNHEY and CDR2 is SMNVEV (reference sequence). The CDR3 sequence is CASSSGQINQPQHF. The CDR3 DNA reads as TGTGCCAGCAGTTCGGGGCAGATCAATCAGCCCCAGCATTTT.

The J gene is TRBJ2-7, the V gene TRBV7-2; 9 nucleotides line up with TRBD2. The V and J ends lost 7 bases and 4 bases, in that order; junction bases with no gene match: 8. CDR1 SGHTA and CDR2 FQGNSA come from the germline V gene. CDR3 length: 14 residues. CDR3 bases: TGTGCCAGCAACCGCGGGGGACTAGCTTACGAGCAGTACTTC. Protein product: CASNRGGLAYEQYF.

This chain connects TRBV5-1 to TRBJ1-1; D remains unclear. Germline CDR1 and CDR2: SGHRS and YFSETQ. Trimming left V 0 bases short and J 0 bases short, with 9 bases between. The CDR3 is 15 amino acids. The CDR3 reads CASSLEGVMNTEAFF. DNA for the CDR3: TGCGCCAGCAGCTTGGAGGGAGTAATGAACACTGAAGCTTTCTTT.

V is TRBV18 and J is TRBJ1-5; D is ambiguous. The CDR3 contains 15 residues. Per germline, CDR1 KGHSH and CDR2 LQKENI. V was cut by 6 bases and J by 3 bases, with 15 bases left in between. CDR3: CASSRYTADNQPQHF. CDR3 coding DNA: TGTGCCAGCTCGCGATACACAGCAGACAATCAGCCCCAGCATTTT. Looking up the rest from reference TRBV18 and TRBJ1-5 gives the full variable domain: NAGVMQNPRHLVRRRGQEARLRCSPMKGHSHVYWYRQLPEEGLKFMVYLQKENIIDESGMPKERFSAEFPKEGPSILRIQQVVRGDSAAYFCASSRYTADNQPQHFGDGTRLSIL.

This clone came up a few times. The gene calls are TRBV10-2 and TRBJ1-5, with D tentatively TRBD1 (6 bases). The CDR3 consists of 13 residues. Trimming took off 3 bases at V and 6 bases at J, with 9 bases between the two ends. Per germline, CDR1 WSHSY and CDR2 SAAADI. This chain's CDR3 is CASSEQGGQPQHF. The DNA of the CDR3 is TGCGCCAGCAGTGAACAGGGAGGTCAGCCCCAGCATTTT.

This rearrangement joins TRBV11-1 to TRBJ2-2; D not resolved. CDR3 length: 12 residues. CDR1 is SGHAT and CDR2 is FQDESV in the germline V gene (reference sequence). V lost 1 base and J lost 5, with 2 bases in between. CDR3 residues: CASSLGTGELFF. The CDR3 DNA sequence: TGTGCCAGCAGCTTAGGGACCGGGGAGCTGTTTTTT. The full variable domain, with the rest looked up from reference TRBV11-1 and TRBJ2-2, is EAEVAQSPRYKITEKSQAVAFWCDPISGHATLYWYRQILGQGPELLVQFQDESVVDDSQLPKDRFSAERLKGVDSTLKIQPAELGDSAMYLCASSLGTGELFFGEGSRLTVL.

The CDR3 DNA reads TGTGCCAGTAGTGCCAAGGAGGGGGCGGCTAACTATGGCTACACCTTC. Translation: CASSAKEGAANYGYTF. This chain connects TRBV19 to TRBJ1-2, with 7 nucleotides matching TRBD1. Germline CDR1 and CDR2: LNHDA and SQIVND (reference sequence). V trimming: 5 bases; J trimming: 0 bases; junction bases outside the gene matches: 9. The CDR3 sequence is 16 residues long.

V gene TRBV5-4 combines with J gene TRBJ2-5; D remains ambiguous. Trimming left V 1 base short and J 5 bases short, with 9 bases between. The CDR3 is made up of 13 amino acids. The V gene's germline CDR1 is SGHNT and CDR2 YYREEE (reference sequence). This CDR3 reads CASSLKLSETQYF. For the CDR3, the DNA is TGTGCCAGCAGCTTGAAGCTAAGCGAGACCCAGTACTTC.

The chain carries TRBV28 and TRBJ2-5, with 7 bases that match TRBD1. The CDR3 has 13 residues. V lost 5 bases, J lost 5 bases, and 5 bases stayed unmatched. In germline, CDR1 is MDHEN, CDR2 SYDVKM. This CDR3 reads CASSRQGSETQYF. CDR3 DNA sequence: TGTGCCAGCAGTCGACAGGGTTCGGAGACCCAGTACTTC. The full variable domain, rest sourced from reference TRBV28 and TRBJ2-5, is DVKVTQSSRYLVKRTGEKVFLECVQDMDHENMFWYRQDPGLGLRLIYFSYDVKMKEKGDIPEGYSVSREKKERFSLILESASTNQTSMYLCASSRQGSETQYFGPGTRLLVL.

The chain recombines TRBV14 with TRBJ2-5, with D unresolved. Matching the DNA end better, TRBJ2-7 makes the J call doubtful. Per the germline V gene, CDR1 is SGHDN and CDR2 is FVKESK. This CDR3 region has 15 residues. The DNA of the CDR3 is TGTGCCAGCAGCCCAAGCCGGGCCTTTACCCCCGAGCAGTACTTC. It codes for CASSPSRAFTPEQYF.